This is a list of T cell receptor beta chains from one sample in a study of tumor-infiltrating lymphocytes in oesophageal squamous cell carcinoma. TCRdb redid the calling of the PCR reads with MiXCR, one entry per CDR3 protein. Found here are about 11,000 distinct CDR3 sequences, roughly 53% of them singletons; the top ten hold about 24%. The sequencing sample was made of esophageal tumor tissue. Receptors originate from a male donor with esophageal squamous cell carcinoma. Both conserved end residues are trimmed from each CDR3.

V gene,CDR3 protein
TRBV6-1,ASKGLAVYNEQF
TRBV6-1,ASSFWTGVDRELF
TRBV7-2,ASSWPGGGQPQH
TRBV7-2,ASSLGELEQF
TRBV28,ASREGWGGELF
TRBV28,ASWTGGYEQY
TRBV12-3/TRBV12-4,ASSSRLVRTSDTQY
TRBV6-1,ASSYRLALNTEAF
TRBV7-5,ISVPEAYPDDRGGNQPQH
TRBV7-6,ASSWGTGDQF
TRBV7-9,ASSSQGNTIY
TRBV12-3/TRBV12-4,ASRRQGNYNEQY
TRBV6-1,ASRSGDQPQH
TRBV5-6,ASSLAYGYT
TRBV5-1,ARNYLRIGYEQF
TRBV11-3,ASSLSSGGASEQF
TRBV27,ASVATGRIYNEQF
TRBV2,ASRALGETQY
TRBV7-9,ASSSGTGPYEQY
TRBV7-8,ASSFGTVETQY
TRBV11-2,ASSLRLQETQY
TRBV7-2,ASSPYEAGGYT
TRBV11-2,ASSIDKYYGYT
TRBV7-2,ASSLVYPYEQY
TRBV7-7,ASSLGTGGNTDTQY
TRBV28,ASSFPGREQF
TRBV27,ASRRDNYYEQY
TRBV6-5,ASSRTGEGTQY
TRBV6-6,ASSSRGGASYEQY
TRBV7-2,ASSFDRLSYEQY
TRBV28,ASSKRYNEQF
TRBV6-1,ASSMTGGYVDEQY
TRBV11-2,ASSLIRQGRFTGELF
TRBV10-3,AISEGVLNTGELF
TRBV6-8,ASSYGTVRETQY
TRBV6-1,ASSSQGDEQF
TRBV7-3,ASSEGPEETQY
TRBV7-2,ASSPGTSGGAEDTQY
TRBV7-2,ASSSFRTSAYEQY
TRBV12-3/TRBV12-4,ASSLGLFNEQF
TRBV7-4,ASSQGLADEQY
TRBV7-7,ASSLSGTDTQY
TRBV12-3/TRBV12-4,ASIPGLGTDTQY
TRBV12-3/TRBV12-4,ASSNLRDGTYEQN
TRBV7-6,ASSRGSSYNEQF
TRBV12-3/TRBV12-4,ASTPPRTSSLDTQY
TRBV7-6,ASSPTRRWSGGT
TRBV7-8,ASSLRGLDFTGANVLT
TRBV10-3,AISDGTSGRAGETQY